This TCR beta chain was captured in a study of T cell clones after liver transplantation. The overall study: TCRbeta sequencing after a pre-transplant mixed lymphocyte reaction identified graft-donor-reactive clones, later tracked in post-transplant blood. Standard immunosuppression, with no induction, continued until 12-24 months after transplant.

This CDR3 has 13 amino acids. CDR1 is MNHNY and CDR2 is SVGAGI in the germline V gene (reference sequence). With 7 bases removed from V and 4 bases from J, the gap between germline ends came to 11 bases. Only in-frame clones appear in the TCRdb table, and some are missing; sequencing was by immunoSEQ multiplex PCR. The sample has tens of thousands of clones, 75% to 90% seen once. The sample here was CD4+ T cells from blood, taken at the 22-month timepoint. This TCR came from a human patient who received a liver transplant. Some T cells may originate from the graft donor. The rearrangement links TRBV6-6 to TRBJ1-3, with a weak D call TRBD1 (5 bases). As DNA, the CDR3 is TGTGCCAGCATAAGGGGTACCGGAAACACCATATATTTT. It specifies CASIRGTGNTIYF.